These 13 T cell receptor beta chains share one sample of origin, sequenced in a study of blood T cell repertoires in COVID-19. Profiling relied on immunoSEQ multiplex PCR, and the TCRdb table lists in-frame clones only, not all of them. The table shows fewer than 130,000 clones, with around 89% occurring only once. The sample was peripheral blood. The receptors were sampled from a woman in her fifties or sixties with acute or convalescent COVID-19.

V is TRBV6-6 and J is TRBJ2-7, with TRBD2 identical over 15 bases. J lost 2 bases, V lost 5 bases, and 19 bases had no gene match. Germline CDR1 and CDR2: MNHNY and SVGAGI (reference sequence). The CDR3 length is 21 residues. CDR3 amino acids: CASSLPSRTGTSGRSPYEQYF. DNA for the CDR3: TGTGCCAGCAGTCTACCCTCTCGGACCGGGACTAGCGGGAGGTCCCCCTACGAGCAGTACTTC.

The chain combines TRBV18 with TRBJ2-5, with 9 bases fitting TRBD2. The V segment lost 2 bases and the J segment 5 bases; nucleotides outside the gene matches: 9. Germline CDR1 reads KGHSH; CDR2 reads LQKENI. This CDR3 comprises 16 residues. In DNA, the CDR3 is TGTGCCAGCTCACCAGATAGCGGGAGAGGTCGGGAGACCCAGTACTTC. It codes for CASSPDSGRGRETQYF. Full variable domain (rest looked up from reference TRBV18 and TRBJ2-5): NAGVMQNPRHLVRRRGQEARLRCSPMKGHSHVYWYRQLPEEGLKFMVYLQKENIIDESGMPKERFSAEFPKEGPSILRIQQVVRGDSAAYFCASSPDSGRGRETQYFGPGTRLLVL.

V is TRBV7-9 and J is TRBJ2-6, with D unclear. CDR3 length equals 13 residues. Deletions cut 8 bases from V and 3 bases from J, with 8 bases between. Germline-derived CDR1 and CDR2 are SEHNR and FQNEAQ (reference sequence). The CDR3 loop reads CASLTRGANVLTF. The CDR3 DNA reads TGTGCCAGCCTAACGCGTGGGGCCAACGTCCTGACTTTC. The variable domain in full, completed from reference TRBV7-9 and TRBJ2-6, reads DTGVSQNPRHKITKRGQNVTFRCDPISEHNRLYWYRQTLGQGPEFLTYFQNEAQLEKSRLLSDRFSAERPKGSFSTLEIQRTEQGDSAMYLCASLTRGANVLTFGAGSRLTVL.

V usage is TRBV19 and J usage is TRBJ2-7, with D perhaps TRBD2 (6 bases). In germline, CDR1 is LNHDA, CDR2 SQIVND (reference sequence). V dropped 10 bases and J dropped 4 bases, with 11 bases sitting between them. The CDR3 runs 11 residues. The CDR3 reads CATGSGYEQYF. The CDR3 nucleotides read TGTGCCACAGGGAGCGGGTACGAGCAGTACTTC.

The sample holds a few counts of this clone. This chain joins TRBV2 and TRBJ2-1, with 12 bases aligning to TRBD2. From germline, CDR1 is SNHLY and CDR2 FYNNEI. V lost 6 bases to trimming and J lost 6 bases; unmatched junction nucleotides: 6. The CDR3 is made up of 15 amino acids. The CDR3 spells CASRGTSGYRNEQFF. CDR3 nucleotide sequence: TGTGCCAGCAGGGGGACTAGCGGGTACCGCAATGAGCAGTTCTTC.

The sample holds a few counts of this clone. This rearrangement joins TRBV5-1 to TRBJ2-2, with TRBD1 matching over 7 bases. Unmatched junction bases numbered 4, after V lost 0 bases and J lost 8 bases. The CDR3 is 14 residues long. Germline loops: CDR1 SGHRS, CDR2 YFSETQ. CDR3 protein: CASSLETGQGELFF. In DNA form, the CDR3 reads TGCGCCAGCAGCTTGGAGACAGGGCAAGGGGAGCTGTTTTTT.

This clone was counted once. V gene TRBV3-1 (or the pseudogene TRBV3-2) combines with J gene TRBJ1-2; no firm D call. Germline loops: CDR1 LGHDT, CDR2 YNNKEL (reference sequence). This CDR3 spans 13 amino acids. The V end lost 6 bases, the J end lost 3 bases, and 11 bases lay between the germline ends. The CDR3 DNA is TGTGCCAGCAGGTCCGACAACCACTATGGCTACACCTTC. Translating it yields CASRSDNHYGYTF.

This clone occurred once. The chain joins TRBV5-5 to TRBJ1-6, with D uncertain. In germline, CDR1 is SGHKS, CDR2 YYEKEE (reference sequence). Between the trimmed V and J ends, which lost 4 bases and 9 bases, there was a span of 17 bases. The CDR3 runs to 15 residues. CDR3 region: CASSVRSSEGSPLHF. CDR3 nucleotide sequence: TGTGCCAGCAGCGTCCGGTCCTCTGAGGGTTCACCCCTCCACTTT.

This chain uses TRBV11-2 with TRBJ2-7; 8 bases agree with TRBD2. CDR1 SGHAT and CDR2 FQNNGV come from the germline V gene. The V and J ends lost 3 bases and 0 bases, in that order; junction bases with no gene match: 10. This CDR3 is 17 amino acids long. The CDR3, as DNA: TGTGCCAGCAGCTTCGGGGACCGACTAGCGTCCTCCTACGAGCAGTACTTC. Translating gives CASSFGDRLASSYEQYF.

The chain employs TRBV18 and TRBJ2-3; weak D call: TRBD2 (5 bases). Between the trimmed V and J ends, which lost 0 bases and 3 bases, there was a span of 10 bases. The CDR3 runs to 15 residues. Germline CDR1 reads KGHSH; CDR2 reads LQKENI. The CDR3: CASSPPRAKTDTQYF. The CDR3 coding sequence is TGTGCCAGCTCACCACCGCGGGCTAAAACAGATACGCAGTATTTT.

The J gene is TRBJ2-1, the V gene TRBV19, with D tentatively TRBD2 (6 bases). CDR3 length: 16 amino acids. The germline gives CDR1 LNHDA, CDR2 SQIVND (reference sequence). The V and J ends lost 3 bases and 1 base respectively, with 13 bases between them. Written as DNA, the CDR3 is TGTGCCAGTAGTATCTTTAGCGGAAGTTCCTACAATGAGCAGTTCTTC. This encodes CASSIFSGSSYNEQFF.

Only one count was recorded for this clone. The V and J genes are TRBV5-1 and TRBJ2-5, with TRBD1 identical over 7 bases. This CDR3 has 14 residues. Germline V gives CDR1 SGHRS, CDR2 YFSETQ. V was clipped by 4 bases and J by 3 bases; unmatched bases: 6. CDR3 sequence (DNA): TGCGCCAGCAGCCCAGGGACAGCAAAAGAGACCCAGTACTTC. It codes for CASSPGTAKETQYF.

V is TRBV3-1 (or the pseudogene TRBV3-2) and J is TRBJ1-2; 7 positions agree with TRBD1. Looked up from germline, CDR1 is LGHDT and CDR2 is YNNKEL (reference sequence). With 4 bases clipped from V and 0 bases from J, the junction kept 14 bases outside the gene matches. The CDR3 consists of 18 residues. The CDR3 is CASSRGGPLGTANYGYTF. CDR3 DNA: TGTGCCAGCAGCCGTGGGGGGCCTCTAGGGACAGCTAACTATGGCTACACCTTC.